The next 31 T cell receptor beta chains were all read from a single sample in a study of cytomegalovirus exposure and HLA in healthy donors. The PCR ran on 60 Vbeta and 13 Jbeta primers. Using immunoSEQ multiplex PCR, the repertoire was profiled, and TCRdb retains in-frame clones only, with some absent. Reported are tens of thousands of clones; the ten largest clones contain about 5%. Sequencing was performed on PBMCs. These receptors were taken from a woman aged 40 to 50 in good health and CMV-seropositive.

The chain couples TRBV4-1 to TRBJ2-7; 12 nucleotides match TRBD1. The CDR3 is 16 amino acids. The V and J ends lost 3 bases and 5 bases, in that order; junction bases with no gene match: 8. The germline V gene has CDR1 MGHRA and CDR2 YSYEKL. The CDR3 coding sequence is TGCGCCAGCAGCCAGGGCCCGGGACAGGGGGCCCACGAGCAGTACTTC. As protein: CASSQGPGQGAHEQYF.

The chain has TRBV10-3 and TRBJ2-1, with TRBD1 as a possible D gene (7 bases). Germline assignment: CDR1 ENHRY and CDR2 SYGVKD. Trimming cost V 10 bases and J 8 bases, with 24 bases left between them. There are 15 residues in the CDR3. CDR3 sequence: CATGRGAPGGDEQFF. The CDR3 coding sequence is TGTGCCACCGGCAGGGGGGCCCCCGGCGGGGATGAGCAGTTCTTC.

This chain joins TRBV2 and TRBJ1-5, with D perhaps TRBD1 (5 bases). The CDR3 extends over 18 amino acids. Looked up from germline, CDR1 is SNHLY and CDR2 is FYNNEI. V was trimmed by 6 bases and J by 2 bases, leaving 23 bases between them. CDR3 DNA sequence: TGTGCCAGCAGCACTACCGCAGGAGGGGCGGGTGGCAATCAGCCCCAGCATTTT. This sequence encodes CASSTTAGGAGGNQPQHF.

The rearrangement joins TRBV7-9 to TRBJ2-7; TRBD1 aligns across 7 bases. CDR3 size: 15 residues. Trimming at V came to 2 bases and at J to 3 bases, leaving 7 bases not matched to a gene. Germline loops: CDR1 SEHNR, CDR2 FQNEAQ (reference sequence). CDR3 loop: CASSLKTGLGYEQYF. In DNA form, the CDR3 reads TGTGCCAGCAGCTTAAAGACAGGGTTAGGCTACGAGCAGTACTTC.

This chain joins TRBV6-1 and TRBJ2-7, with D maybe TRBD1 (6 bases). This CDR3 spans 13 amino acids. Looked up from germline, CDR1 is MNHNS and CDR2 is SASEGT. Trimming took off 6 bases at V and 2 bases at J, with 11 bases between the two ends. CDR3 in amino acids: CASSRNRAYEQYF. The DNA for the CDR3 is TGTGCCAGCAGCAGGAACAGGGCCTACGAGCAGTACTTC.

As for this clone: One junction end does not reproduce the germline sequence, and a read error may be involved. This chain connects TRBV7-9 to TRBJ2-7; tentatively, D is TRBD1 (6 bases). The CDR3 runs to 14 residues. Germline CDR1 is SEHNR and CDR2 is FQNEAQ (reference sequence). The CDR3 loop is CASSLEAGGYGQYF. The CDR3 bases are TGTGCCAGCAGCTTAGAGGCTGGGGGCTACGGGCAGTACTTC.

This chain links TRBV5-4 with TRBJ2-7, with 12 nucleotides matching TRBD2. J was trimmed by 5 bases and V by 4 bases; bases with no gene match: 4. CDR1 SGHNT and CDR2 YYREEE come from the germline V gene (reference sequence). The CDR3 extends over 14 amino acids. The CDR3 DNA reads TGTGCCAGCAGCGCAGGACTAGCGGGAAACGAGCAGTACTTC. Its translation: CASSAGLAGNEQYF.

V and J are TRBV9 and TRBJ2-2, with D possibly being TRBD1 (6 bases). V was cut by 4 bases and J by 0 bases, with 13 bases left in between. The CDR3 runs 16 residues. Germline loops: CDR1 SGDLS, CDR2 YYNGEE. DNA of the CDR3: TGTGCCAGCAGCCTTCGGCCAGGGGCGAACACCGGGGAGCTGTTTTTT. It is translated as CASSLRPGANTGELFF.

The CDR3 sequence: CASSPSAYSYEQYF. CDR3 DNA sequence: TGCGCCAGCAGCCCTAGCGCCTACTCCTACGAGCAGTACTTC. The rearrangement joins TRBV5-1 to TRBJ2-7; D is perhaps TRBD2 (6 bases). V was cut by 4 bases and J by 0 bases, with 11 bases left in between. The CDR3 covers 14 residues. Germline loops: CDR1 SGHRS, CDR2 YFSETQ.

The chain links TRBV14 to TRBJ1-2; 8 nucleotides match TRBD1. The V gene end was trimmed by 1 base and the J gene end by 7 bases; junction bases not matched to a gene: 5. The CDR3 loop spans 14 amino acids. Germline CDR1 reads SGHDN; CDR2 reads FVKESK. DNA of the CDR3: TGTGCCAGCAGCCAAGGGTCTGGGACAGGTGGCTACACCTTC. The encoded protein is CASSQGSGTGGYTF.

The rearrangement links TRBV11-2 to TRBJ2-5; 7 nucleotides match TRBD2. The CDR3 runs 15 residues. Losses at the gene ends were 1 base for V and 0 bases for J; bases not matched to a gene: 2. The V gene's germline CDR1 is SGHAT and CDR2 FQNNGV. CDR3 nucleotide sequence: TGTGCCAGCAGCTTAGGGGGGGGGAACCAAGAGACCCAGTACTTC. Encoded protein: CASSLGGGNQETQYF.

The chain is built from TRBV19 and TRBJ2-1; possibly TRBD2 for D (7 bases). Looked up from germline, CDR1 is LNHDA and CDR2 is SQIVND (reference sequence). V lost 5 bases, J lost 5 bases, and 16 bases lay in between. The CDR3 is 15 residues long. Here the CDR3 DNA reads TGTGCCAGTAGTCATGGGAGGGGGGGTGACAATGAGCAGTTCTTC. Translating gives CASSHGRGGDNEQFF.

By frequency, this clone registers medium-sized. The chain links TRBV6-4 to TRBJ1-1, with D tentatively TRBD1 (5 bases). Per germline, CDR1 MRHNA and CDR2 SNTAGT. Trimming removed 3 bases at V and 1 base at J, with 6 bases between. The CDR3 is 13 amino acids. In nucleotides, the CDR3 is TGTGCCAGCAGTGAACAGGAGAACACTGAAGCTTTCTTT. Protein: CASSEQENTEAFF.

The chain links TRBV5-1 to TRBJ2-7, with 8 bases lining up with TRBD1. The germline V gene has CDR1 SGHRS and CDR2 YFSETQ. This CDR3 has 15 amino acids. Germline trimming cut 8 bases from V and 5 bases from J; bases unmatched to any gene: 15. CDR3 sequence reads: CASTPGQGTYNEQYF. The CDR3, as DNA: TGCGCCAGTACGCCCGGACAGGGCACCTATAACGAGCAGTACTTC.

The V gene is TRBV6-6, the J gene TRBJ2-2; weak D call: TRBD2 (6 bases). This CDR3 has 16 amino acids. The germline CDR1 and CDR2 sequences are MNHNY and SVGAGI (reference sequence). V dropped 0 bases and J dropped 4 bases, with 12 bases sitting between them. In nucleotides, the CDR3 is TGTGCCAGCAGTTACTCGCCGGGACTTACCACCGGGGAGCTGTTTTTT. Translation: CASSYSPGLTTGELFF.

CDR3 region: CASSEIGLAGTTGTYEQYF. The CDR3 DNA is TGTGCCAGCAGCGAAATAGGACTAGCGGGAACTACAGGGACCTACGAGCAGTACTTC. This chain joins TRBV4-2 and TRBJ2-7, with TRBD2 matching over 12 bases. Germline lookup yields CDR1 LGHNA and CDR2 YNFKEQ. This CDR3 contains 19 residues. The V and J ends lost 5 bases and 2 bases, in that order; junction bases with no gene match: 16.

The chain carries TRBV4-1 and TRBJ2-7; 7 bases match TRBD2. In germline, CDR1 is MGHRA, CDR2 YSYEKL. CDR3 length: 15 residues. After removal of 3 bases from V and 0 bases from J, the junction contained 5 bases not matched to a gene. The CDR3 DNA follows: TGCGCCAGCAGCCACGACGGGGGGAACTCCTACGAGCAGTACTTC. It specifies CASSHDGGNSYEQYF.

The chain combines TRBV19 with TRBJ2-1; D is ambiguous. The CDR3 is 13 residues long. From germline, CDR1 is LNHDA and CDR2 SQIVND (reference sequence). Trimming pared 3 bases from V and 8 bases from J, leaving 11 bases between. CDR3 sequence (DNA): TGTGCCAGTAGTATTTCCCAAATAGATGAGCAGTTCTTC. Encoded protein: CASSISQIDEQFF.

The V call is TRBV9, the J call TRBJ1-4; TRBD1 matches at 7 bases. V trimming: 4 bases; J trimming: 0 bases; junction bases outside the gene matches: 6. The length of the CDR3 is 16 residues. Germline loops: CDR1 SGDLS, CDR2 YYNGEE. This chain's CDR3 is CASSSHRGATNEKLFF. The CDR3 DNA is TGTGCCAGCAGCTCACACAGGGGAGCAACTAATGAAAAACTGTTTTTT.

J is TRBJ2-7 and V is TRBV10-2; weak D call: TRBD2 (6 bases). Germline V lookup: CDR1 WSHSY, CDR2 SAAADI. The CDR3 sequence is 14 residues long. V lost 7 bases to trimming and J lost 1 base, with 14 bases between them. Here the CDR3 reads CASTDLGGSYEQYF. The CDR3 DNA sequence: TGCGCCAGCACAGACCTCGGAGGGTCCTACGAGCAGTACTTC.

The chain uses TRBV7-3 and TRBJ1-2; TRBD1 aligns across 8 bases. This CDR3 has 13 residues. V was pared by 5 bases and J by 6 bases, with 5 bases of the junction left unmatched. CDR1 and CDR2 (germline): SGHTA, FQGTGA. CDR3 amino acids: CASSPGQGNGYTF. In DNA form, the CDR3 reads TGTGCCAGCAGCCCCGGACAGGGTAATGGCTACACCTTC.

The chain carries TRBV9 and TRBJ1-1; the match to TRBD1 covers 10 bases. With 3 bases clipped from V and 2 bases from J, the junction kept 4 bases outside the gene matches. Germline CDR1 and CDR2: SGDLS and YYNGEE. CDR3 size: 15 residues. CDR3 nucleotides: TGTGCCAGCAGCGAGCAGACAGGGGGCAACACTGAAGCTTTCTTT. This codes for CASSEQTGGNTEAFF. Full variable domain (remainder filled in from reference TRBV9 and TRBJ1-1): DSGVTQTPKHLITATGQRVTLRCSPRSGDLSVYWYQQSLDQGLQFLIQYYNGEERAKGNILERFSAQQFPDLHSELNLSSLELGDSALYFCASSEQTGGNTEAFFGQGTRLTVV.

The chain employs TRBV28 and TRBJ1-4; 8 bases are a match to TRBD1. V trimming: 7 bases; J trimming: 0 bases; junction bases outside the gene matches: 13. The CDR3 contains 18 residues. The germline V gene has CDR1 MDHEN and CDR2 SYDVKM. CDR3 sequence reads: CASTTSGGLTATNEKLFF. The CDR3, as DNA: TGTGCCAGCACCACATCAGGGGGCTTGACCGCAACTAATGAAAAACTGTTTTTT.

The chain combines TRBV19 with TRBJ2-1; D may be TRBD2 (6 bases). With 1 base removed from V and 12 bases from J, the gap between germline ends came to 13 bases. Germline values: CDR1 LNHDA, CDR2 SQIVND (reference sequence). The CDR3 extends over 13 amino acids. CDR3 coding DNA: TGTGCCAGTAGTATAGGATCCGGGGGAGCGCAGTTCTTC. This codes for CASSIGSGGAQFF.

This chain links TRBV28 with TRBJ2-1; 9 positions match TRBD1. The length of the CDR3 is 16 residues. V shed 8 bases, J shed 3 bases, and the junction held 11 bases outside the gene matches. CDR1 MDHEN and CDR2 SYDVKM come from the germline V gene. This CDR3 reads CASGSEGDRVYNEQFF. Here the CDR3 DNA reads TGTGCCAGCGGCTCCGAGGGGGACAGGGTCTACAATGAGCAGTTCTTC.

The chain uses TRBV6-6 and TRBJ2-7; tentatively, D is TRBD1 (6 bases). V was clipped by 6 bases and J by 3 bases, with 15 bases between them. This CDR3 region has 14 residues. Germline V CDR1 and CDR2: MNHNY, SVGAGI (reference sequence). The CDR3 sequence is CASSLQGSDYEQYF. The DNA for the CDR3 is TGTGCCAGCAGCTTACAGGGAAGCGACTACGAGCAGTACTTC.

The V call is TRBV27, the J call TRBJ2-3, with 9 bases identical to TRBD1. Trimming cost V 5 bases and J 6 bases; bases outside gene matches: 12. Germline lookup yields CDR1 MNHEY and CDR2 SMNVEV (reference sequence). The length of the CDR3 is 16 residues. DNA for the CDR3: TGTGCCAGCAGTCTTTTCACAGGGGGCGGTAGGGATACGCAGTATTTT. It is translated as CASSLFTGGGRDTQYF.

Points on this clone: Different DNA sequences within this sample yield the same CDR3. The V and J genes are TRBV7-2 and TRBJ2-3; D might be TRBD1 (5 bases). Germline V gene data show CDR1 as SGHTA and CDR2 as FQGNSA. This CDR3 contains 15 residues. V was shortened by 1 base and J by 0 bases, with 8 bases between the two germline ends. CDR3 DNA: TGTGCCAGCAGCTTAGTCGCAGGGAGCACAGATACGCAGTATTTT. Protein product: CASSLVAGSTDTQYF.

The chain links TRBV28 to TRBJ2-7; D perhaps matches TRBD1 (7 bases). The germline V gene encodes CDR1 MDHEN and CDR2 SYDVKM. V shed 4 bases and J shed 4 bases, with 17 bases lying between them. The CDR3 runs 15 residues. CDR3 coding DNA: TGTGCCAGCAGTTGGCAGGGGGGCAGGAGGTACGAGCAGTACTTC. It encodes CASSWQGGRRYEQYF.

The gene calls are TRBV4-1 and TRBJ2-3, with TRBD2 identical over 13 bases. Trimming cost V 5 bases and J 4 bases; bases outside gene matches: 3. CDR3 size: 15 residues. Germline V gene sequence: CDR1 MGHRA, CDR2 YSYEKL. The CDR3 coding sequence is TGCGCCAGCAGCGGGACTAGCGGGAACCCAGATACGCAGTATTTT. This sequence encodes CASSGTSGNPDTQYF.

This chain connects TRBV5-5 to TRBJ1-6, with 7 bases lining up with TRBD1. V lost 4 bases to trimming and J lost 0 bases; unmatched junction nucleotides: 7. The CDR3 length is 17 residues. Per germline, CDR1 SGHKS and CDR2 YYEKEE (reference sequence). CDR3 DNA: TGTGCCAGCAGCGCTCCGGGACAGAGCTCCTATAATTCACCCCTCCACTTT. It encodes CASSAPGQSSYNSPLHF.